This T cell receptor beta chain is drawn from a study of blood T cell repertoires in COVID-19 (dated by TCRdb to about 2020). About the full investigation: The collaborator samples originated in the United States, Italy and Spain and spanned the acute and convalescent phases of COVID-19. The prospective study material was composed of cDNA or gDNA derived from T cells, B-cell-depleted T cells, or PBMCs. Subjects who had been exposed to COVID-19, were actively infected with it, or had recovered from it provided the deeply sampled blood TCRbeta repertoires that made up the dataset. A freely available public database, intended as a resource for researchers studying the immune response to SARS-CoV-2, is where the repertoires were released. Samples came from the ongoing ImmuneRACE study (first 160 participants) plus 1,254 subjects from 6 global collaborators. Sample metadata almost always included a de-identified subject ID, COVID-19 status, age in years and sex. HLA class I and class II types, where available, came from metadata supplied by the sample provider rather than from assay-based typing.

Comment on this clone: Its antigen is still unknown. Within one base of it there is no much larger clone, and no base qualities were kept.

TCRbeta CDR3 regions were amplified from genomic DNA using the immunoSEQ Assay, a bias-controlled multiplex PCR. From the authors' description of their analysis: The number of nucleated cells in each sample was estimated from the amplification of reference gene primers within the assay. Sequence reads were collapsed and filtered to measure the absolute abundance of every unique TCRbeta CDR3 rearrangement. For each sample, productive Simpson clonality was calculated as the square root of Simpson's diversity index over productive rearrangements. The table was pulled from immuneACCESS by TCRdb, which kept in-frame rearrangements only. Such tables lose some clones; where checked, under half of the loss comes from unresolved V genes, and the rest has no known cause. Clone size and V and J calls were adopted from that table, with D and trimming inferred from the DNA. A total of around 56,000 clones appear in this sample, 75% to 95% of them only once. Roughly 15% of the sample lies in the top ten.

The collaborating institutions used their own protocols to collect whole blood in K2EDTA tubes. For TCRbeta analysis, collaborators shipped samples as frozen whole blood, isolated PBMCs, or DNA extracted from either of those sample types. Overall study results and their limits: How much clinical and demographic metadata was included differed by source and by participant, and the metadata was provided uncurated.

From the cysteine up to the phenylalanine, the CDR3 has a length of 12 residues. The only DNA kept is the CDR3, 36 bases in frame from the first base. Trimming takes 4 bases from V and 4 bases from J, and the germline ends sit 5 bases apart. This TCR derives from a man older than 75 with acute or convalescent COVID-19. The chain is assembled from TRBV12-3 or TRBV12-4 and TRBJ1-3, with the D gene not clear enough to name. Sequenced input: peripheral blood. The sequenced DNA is TGTGCCAGCAGTTCGGGGGGAAACACCATATATTTT. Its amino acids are CASSSGGNTIYF.